The 9 T cell receptor beta chains presented below share a single source sample, sequenced in a study of blood T cell repertoires in COVID-19. Using immunoSEQ multiplex PCR, the repertoire was profiled, and TCRdb retains in-frame clones only, with some absent. The repertoire holds roughly 210,000 clones, with around 87% as singletons. Sequenced sample: PBMCs or T cells enriched from blood (not recorded which). The source is a man aged 25 to 40 in a cohort exposed to, infected with or recovered from COVID-19 (not recorded which).

V is TRBV14 and J is TRBJ2-1, with TRBD2 matching over 12 bases. The length of the CDR3 is 17 residues. With 3 bases clipped from V and 8 bases from J, the junction kept 11 bases outside the gene matches. Germline V gene lookup returns CDR1 SGHDN and CDR2 FVKESK. DNA for the CDR3: TGTGCCAGCAGCCACCGAACGTGGACTAGCGGGATCCATGAGCAGTTCTTC. It is translated as CASSHRTWTSGIHEQFF. Supplemented by reference TRBV14 and TRBJ2-1, the full variable domain reads EAGVTQFPSHSVIEKGQTVTLRCDPISGHDNLYWYRRVMGKEIKFLLHFVKESKQDESGMPNNRFLAERTGGTYSTLKVQPAELEDSGVYFCASSHRTWTSGIHEQFFGPGTRLTVL.

The chain links TRBV27 to TRBJ2-7, with 9 bases fitting TRBD1. V was pared by 4 bases and J by 1 base, with 2 bases of the junction left unmatched. The CDR3 runs 14 residues. The germline V gene encodes CDR1 MNHEY and CDR2 SMNVEV (reference sequence). The CDR3 DNA sequence: TGTGCCAGCAGTTCTGGACAGGGGTCCTACGAGCAGTACTTC. It is translated as CASSSGQGSYEQYF.

V gene TRBV5-4 combines with J gene TRBJ2-7; perhaps TRBD2 as D (5 bases). CDR3 size: 14 residues. V was pared by 0 bases and J by 2 bases, with 9 bases between. Germline V gene data show CDR1 as SGHNT and CDR2 as YYREEE (reference sequence). The CDR3 nucleotides are TGTGCCAGCAGCTTGGGACTACCTGCCTACGAGCAGTACTTC. Translating it yields CASSLGLPAYEQYF.

This clone was seen a single time. The rearrangement joins TRBV19 to TRBJ1-4; perhaps TRBD1 as D (6 bases). This CDR3 has 14 residues. CDR1 is LNHDA and CDR2 is SQIVND in the germline V gene (reference sequence). Trimming pared 3 bases from V and 7 bases from J, leaving 12 bases between. CDR3 bases: TGTGCCAGTAGTATTGGGCAGGGGAGTGAAAAACTGTTTTTT. Translating it yields CASSIGQGSEKLFF. The full variable domain, in which reference TRBV19 and TRBJ1-4 provide the parts outside the CDR3, is DGGITQSPKYLFRKEGQNVTLSCEQNLNHDAMYWYRQDPGQGLRLIYYSQIVNDFQKGDIAEGYSVSREKKESFPLTVTSAQKNPTAFYLCASSIGQGSEKLFFGSGTQLSVL.

The chain recombines TRBV19 with TRBJ2-7; D is perhaps TRBD2 (5 bases). The CDR3 totals 12 residues. V was trimmed by 11 bases and J by 4 bases, leaving 15 bases between them. Per the germline V gene, CDR1 is LNHDA and CDR2 is SQIVND (reference sequence). The DNA of the CDR3 is TGTGCCTCCTCCCGGACGGGATACGAGCAGTACTTC. Its protein product is CASSRTGYEQYF.

The rearrangement uses TRBV5-8 and TRBJ2-7, with unresolved D. This CDR3 comprises 13 residues. The germline V gene encodes CDR1 SGHTS and CDR2 YDEGEE. Trimming left V 5 bases short and J 3 bases short, with 12 bases between. In DNA, the CDR3 is TGTGCCAGCAGGCCTAACTTTGTCTACGAGCAGTACTTC. Translation gives CASRPNFVYEQYF.

V gene TRBV28 combines with J gene TRBJ2-6; no clear D. CDR3 size: 14 residues. Germline lookup yields CDR1 MDHEN and CDR2 SYDVKM. V was shortened by 6 bases and J by 1 base, with 7 bases between the two germline ends. The CDR3 coding sequence is TGTGCCAGCAGGTCCACATCTGGGGCCAACGTCCTGACTTTC. Protein: CASRSTSGANVLTF. Filled out from reference TRBV28 and TRBJ2-6, the complete variable domain reads DVKVTQSSRYLVKRTGEKVFLECVQDMDHENMFWYRQDPGLGLRLIYFSYDVKMKEKGDIPEGYSVSREKKERFSLILESASTNQTSMYLCASRSTSGANVLTFGAGSRLTVL.

This chain uses TRBV2 with TRBJ1-2; D ambiguous. Germline CDR1 SNHLY, CDR2 FYNNEI. Between the trimmed V and J ends, which lost 4 bases and 2 bases, there was a span of 11 bases. The CDR3 length is 14 residues. This chain's CDR3 is CASSANGGNYGYTF. The CDR3 DNA sequence: TGTGCCAGCAGTGCTAATGGCGGGAACTATGGCTACACCTTC. Filled out from reference TRBV2 and TRBJ1-2, the complete variable domain reads EPEVTQTPSHQVTQMGQEVILRCVPISNHLYFYWYRQILGQKVEFLVSFYNNEISEKSEIFDDQFSVERPDGSNFTLKIRSTKLEDSAMYFCASSANGGNYGYTFGSGTRLTVV.

The rearrangement links TRBV11-2 to TRBJ1-1; TRBD1 is a possible D gene (5 bases). The V gene lost 4 bases and the J gene lost 1 base, with 16 bases spanning the gap. The CDR3 loop spans 16 amino acids. Germline V CDR1 and CDR2: SGHAT, FQNNGV. The CDR3 spells CASSSRRRGTNTEAFF. The CDR3, as DNA: TGTGCCAGCAGCTCCAGACGGAGGGGCACGAACACTGAAGCTTTCTTT.